A selection of T cell receptor beta chains follows, all from one sample in a study of blood T cells in healthy people across ages. TCRdb called the 5' RACE reads again in MiXCR, with one record for every CDR3 protein. The sample has about 800,000 distinct CDR3 sequences, around 25% seen once. These same data were also listed under a study on T cells of mothers and their children.

The specimen was blood. These TCRs come from a boy younger than 18 in good health. Each CDR3 is given with its conserved first and last residue. Fields, in order: clone size, D gene, V gene, J gene, CDR3 protein, CDR3 DNA. D genes are given only for firm matches. A row's size may be missing; if present it is once, few, many or a size class.

clone_size: few
d_call: TRBD1
v_call: TRBV18
j_call: TRBJ2-7
cdr3_aa: CASSPPAGQGTGEQYF
cdr3_nt: TGTGCCAGCTCACCACCGGCGGGACAGGGGACTGGTGAGCAGTACTTC

clone_size: few
d_call: TRBD2
v_call: TRBV4-3
j_call: TRBJ2-5
cdr3_aa: CASSQGSSGQETQYF
cdr3_nt: TGCGCCAGCAGCCAAGGTTCTAGCGGCCAAGAGACCCAGTACTTC

clone_size: few
d_call: -
v_call: TRBV4-3
j_call: TRBJ1-4
cdr3_aa: CASSQDSEKLFF
cdr3_nt: TGCGCCAGCAGCCAAGACAGTGAAAAACTGTTTTTT

clone_size: -
d_call: -
v_call: TRBV6-2/TRBV6-3
j_call: TRBJ1-2
cdr3_aa: CASSSITRGYTF
cdr3_nt: TGTGCCAGCAGTTCCATAACCAGGGGCTACACCTTC

clone_size: -
d_call: TRBD1
v_call: TRBV29-1
j_call: TRBJ2-2
cdr3_aa: CSVEDNRQGVAGELFF
cdr3_nt: TGCAGCGTTGAAGATAATCGACAGGGGGTCGCCGGGGAGCTGTTCTTT

clone_size: -
d_call: TRBD2
v_call: TRBV10-3
j_call: TRBJ2-1
cdr3_aa: CAISRTSGNHNGQFF
cdr3_nt: TGTGCCATCAGCAGGACTAGCGGGAACCACAATGGGCAGTTCTTC

clone_size: -
d_call: -
v_call: TRBV29-1
j_call: TRBJ1-1
cdr3_aa: CSVEDLDTEAFF
cdr3_nt: TGCAGCGTTGAAGATCTTGACACTGAAGCTTTCTTT

clone_size: -
d_call: -
v_call: TRBV7-2
j_call: TRBJ1-1
cdr3_aa: CASSLALGVRAEAFF
cdr3_nt: TGTGCCAGCAGCTTAGCCCTTGGGGTTAGGGCTGAAGCTTTCTTT

clone_size: few
d_call: -
v_call: TRBV4-3
j_call: TRBJ2-7
cdr3_aa: CASSQGGGSYEQYF
cdr3_nt: TGCGCCAGCAGCCAAGGTGGTGGGTCCTACGAGCAGTACTTC

clone_size: few
d_call: -
v_call: TRBV28
j_call: TRBJ1-2
cdr3_aa: CASSLVRETPNYGYTF
cdr3_nt: TGTGCCAGCAGTTTGGTCAGGGAGACTCCTAACTATGGCTACACCTTC

clone_size: -
d_call: -
v_call: TRBV21-1
j_call: TRBJ2-5
cdr3_aa: CASRRRQEAQYF
cdr3_nt: TGTGCCAGCAGAAGGCGGCAAGAGGCCCAGTACTTC

clone_size: few
d_call: -
v_call: TRBV7-8
j_call: TRBJ2-7
cdr3_aa: CASSRDTTSYEQYF
cdr3_nt: TGTGCCAGCAGCCGCGACACAACCTCCTACGAGCAGTACTTC

clone_size: -
d_call: -
v_call: TRBV18
j_call: TRBJ1-2
cdr3_aa: CASSPPDPYGYTF
cdr3_nt: TGTGCCAGCTCACCACCGGACCCCTATGGCTACACCTTC

clone_size: -
d_call: TRBD2
v_call: TRBV5-1
j_call: TRBJ2-1
cdr3_aa: CASSPGSGVYEQFF
cdr3_nt: TGCGCCAGCAGCCCGGGTAGCGGGGTTTATGAGCAGTTCTTC

clone_size: -
d_call: TRBD1
v_call: TRBV30
j_call: TRBJ2-3
cdr3_aa: CAWSTGTGLDTQYF
cdr3_nt: TGTGCCTGGAGTACCGGGACAGGGCTAGATACGCAGTATTTT

clone_size: -
d_call: -
v_call: TRBV19
j_call: TRBJ2-5
cdr3_aa: CASSIEPSEQETQYF
cdr3_nt: TGTGCCAGTAGTATAGAACCGAGTGAACAAGAGACCCAGTACTTC

clone_size: -
d_call: -
v_call: TRBV7-2
j_call: TRBJ2-7
cdr3_aa: CASSLGPTTYEQYF
cdr3_nt: TGTGCCAGCAGCTTAGGCCCCACAACCTACGAGCAGTACTTC

clone_size: -
d_call: -
v_call: TRBV29-1
j_call: TRBJ2-5
cdr3_aa: CSVDPQGLETQYF
cdr3_nt: TGCAGCGTTGACCCGCAGGGCCTGGAGACCCAGTACTTC

clone_size: few
d_call: -
v_call: TRBV6-6
j_call: TRBJ2-4
cdr3_aa: CASSYEVTTEAKNIQYF
cdr3_nt: TGTGCCAGCAGTTACGAGGTTACGACAGAAGCCAAAAACATTCAGTACTTC

clone_size: -
d_call: TRBD2
v_call: TRBV9
j_call: TRBJ2-5
cdr3_aa: CASSVDAGGEETQYF
cdr3_nt: TGTGCCAGCAGCGTAGACGCGGGAGGCGAGGAGACCCAGTACTTC

clone_size: -
d_call: -
v_call: TRBV20-1
j_call: TRBJ2-1
cdr3_aa: CSRRDSGYNEQFF
cdr3_nt: TGCAGTCGCCGTGACAGCGGTTACAATGAGCAGTTCTTC

clone_size: once
d_call: -
v_call: TRBV28
j_call: TRBJ2-3
cdr3_aa: CASRSGGGGTDTQYF
cdr3_nt: TGTGCCAGCAGGTCAGGGGGAGGGGGGACAGATACGCAGTATTTT

clone_size: -
d_call: -
v_call: TRBV6-6
j_call: TRBJ1-4
cdr3_aa: CASSWGAANEKLFF
cdr3_nt: TGTGCCAGCAGTTGGGGGGCAGCTAATGAAAAACTGTTTTTT

clone_size: -
d_call: -
v_call: TRBV9
j_call: TRBJ2-4
cdr3_aa: CASSRIANIQYF
cdr3_nt: TGTGCCAGCAGCCGTATAGCGAACATTCAGTACTTC

clone_size: -
d_call: TRBD2
v_call: TRBV7-8
j_call: TRBJ2-3
cdr3_aa: CASSVRLAGKDTQYF
cdr3_nt: TGTGCCAGCAGCGTGAGACTAGCGGGAAAAGATACGCAGTATTTT

clone_size: -
d_call: -
v_call: TRBV28
j_call: TRBJ2-7
cdr3_aa: CASSLTKPPYEQYF
cdr3_nt: TGTGCCAGCAGTTTGACAAAGCCTCCCTACGAGCAGTACTTC

clone_size: few
d_call: TRBD2
v_call: TRBV20-1
j_call: TRBJ2-1
cdr3_aa: CSASDGLAGEWYF
cdr3_nt: TGCAGTGCTAGCGATGGACTAGCGGGAGAATGGTACTTC

clone_size: -
d_call: TRBD1
v_call: TRBV20-1
j_call: TRBJ1-2
cdr3_aa: CSAGQGYGYTF
cdr3_nt: TGCAGTGCGGGACAGGGCTATGGCTACACCTTC

clone_size: -
d_call: -
v_call: TRBV30
j_call: TRBJ2-2
cdr3_aa: CAWSARGYDVTGELFF
cdr3_nt: TGTGCCTGGAGCGCCAGGGGTTACGACGTCACCGGGGAGCTGTTTTTT

clone_size: -
d_call: -
v_call: TRBV14
j_call: TRBJ2-4
cdr3_aa: CASSQDFGGGNIQYF
cdr3_nt: TGTGCCAGCAGCCAAGATTTCGGGGGCGGAAACATTCAGTACTTC

clone_size: -
d_call: TRBD2
v_call: TRBV15
j_call: TRBJ2-1
cdr3_aa: CATSRDPSGSSYNEQFF
cdr3_nt: TGTGCCACCAGCAGAGATCCGAGCGGGAGCTCCTATAATGAGCAGTTCTTC

clone_size: -
d_call: -
v_call: TRBV29-1
j_call: TRBJ2-1
cdr3_aa: CSVEADSYNEQFF
cdr3_nt: TGCAGCGTTGAGGCGGACTCCTACAATGAGCAGTTCTTC

clone_size: few
d_call: -
v_call: TRBV7-2
j_call: TRBJ2-7
cdr3_aa: CASSSRALASYEQYF
cdr3_nt: TGTGCCAGCAGCTCAAGGGCCCTGGCCTCCTACGAGCAGTACTTC

clone_size: -
d_call: TRBD1
v_call: TRBV2
j_call: TRBJ2-3
cdr3_aa: CASSDWTGQRQYF
cdr3_nt: TGTGCCAGCAGTGACTGGACAGGCCAGCGGCAGTATTTT

clone_size: few
d_call: TRBD1
v_call: TRBV2
j_call: TRBJ1-5
cdr3_aa: CASSGRGLGGNQPQHF
cdr3_nt: TGTGCCAGCAGCGGCAGGGGGCTAGGCGGCAATCAGCCCCAGCATTTT

clone_size: few
d_call: -
v_call: TRBV7-9
j_call: TRBJ2-5
cdr3_aa: CASTATETQYF
cdr3_nt: TGTGCCAGCACCGCTACAGAGACCCAGTACTTC

clone_size: -
d_call: TRBD1
v_call: TRBV28
j_call: TRBJ2-7
cdr3_aa: CASSPWDSKGYEQYF
cdr3_nt: TGTGCCAGCAGTCCGTGGGACAGTAAAGGCTACGAGCAGTACTTC

clone_size: -
d_call: TRBD1
v_call: TRBV20-1
j_call: TRBJ1-5
cdr3_aa: CSAREGQGNQPQHF
cdr3_nt: TGCAGTGCTAGAGAGGGACAGGGCAATCAGCCCCAGCATTTT

clone_size: -
d_call: -
v_call: TRBV29-1
j_call: TRBJ2-1
cdr3_aa: CSVFPGHNEQFF
cdr3_nt: TGCAGCGTTTTTCCAGGCCACAATGAGCAGTTCTTC

clone_size: -
d_call: TRBD1
v_call: TRBV29-1
j_call: TRBJ1-1
cdr3_aa: CSVAGTGAMNTEAFF
cdr3_nt: TGCAGCGTCGCCGGGACAGGGGCCATGAACACTGAAGCTTTCTTT

clone_size: few
d_call: -
v_call: TRBV20-1
j_call: TRBJ2-5
cdr3_aa: CSPGPSGEETQYF
cdr3_nt: TGCAGTCCAGGTCCATCGGGGGAAGAGACCCAGTACTTC

clone_size: few
d_call: -
v_call: TRBV6-6
j_call: TRBJ1-2
cdr3_aa: CASRDGGRDYGYTF
cdr3_nt: TGTGCCAGCAGGGACGGTGGCAGAGACTATGGCTACACCTTC

clone_size: once
d_call: -
v_call: TRBV28
j_call: TRBJ1-6
cdr3_aa: CASSFDSFSYNSPLHF
cdr3_nt: TGTGCCAGCAGTTTTGACAGCTTCTCCTATAATTCACCCCTCCACTTT